This paragraph covers one TCR beta chain sequence. Its antigen is not yet known. No base-level quality is on record; no much larger clone is a single base apart. Library construction relied on the immunoSEQ multiplex PCR assay. The multiplex PCR relied on a mix of 60 forward primers for TCR Vbeta segments and 13 reverse primers for TCR Jbeta segments. The CDR3 region of rearranged TCR beta genes was amplified from genomic DNA with a multiplex PCR assay. The amplified TCR beta libraries were sequenced on the Illumina HiSeq System as 87-base-pair reads. In the original analysis: Across the roughly 670 repertoires, a later analysis counted tens of millions of unique TCR beta chains, roughly 11 million of which were shared by at least two donors. A nearest-neighbor algorithm error-corrected the raw reads and collapsed the reads into unique sequences, merging closely related sequences to remove PCR and sequencing errors. To assign V, D and J gene segments, CDR3 sequences were aligned to IMGT reference sequences. Each retained sequence needed at least a six-nucleotide match to both a V gene segment and a J gene segment. Rearrangements were classified as productive when the CDR3 lacked stop codons and remained in frame with V and J, and all other rearrangements were classified as non-productive. CDR3 was defined according to IMGT convention as the region running from the second conserved V-encoded cysteine to the conserved J-encoded phenylalanine. Sequences without an unambiguous match to a single V gene segment were excluded from the earlier analysis of approximately 560 of the donors. In an earlier analysis of approximately 550 of the donors, V segments were called functional above 56.7% productive rearrangements and were called segregating when the between-donor standard deviation exceeded 5%. A statistical classification framework was built to diagnose cytomegalovirus status from the catalog of TCR beta chain sequences. In a later analysis, V and J genes were assigned by comparing TCR nucleotide sequences against IMGT/GENE-DB human TR gene sequences. Using the TCRdist pipeline, a later analysis assigned CDR3 sequences along with most-parsimonious VDJ recombination scenarios. In a later analysis, each TCR beta chain was defined by its CDR3 amino acid sequence together with its V-gene family, and reads lacking a unique V-gene family were excluded. A later analysis removed over 500 highly shared, low-generation-probability nucleotide sequences to deal with suspected cross-contamination and a sequencing artifact. A later analysis calculated a clonal expansion index for each public chain from normalized within-repertoire ranks of inferred template counts. In a later analysis, generation probabilities were computed using a VDJ recombination model fitted to out-of-frame rearrangements, and the results were checked against IGoR. In a later analysis, TCR-TCR, TCR-HLA and TCR-CMV co-occurrence was scored with hypergeometric tests, and a repertoire-size bias correction was applied to TCR pairs. False discovery rates were estimated in a later analysis by permuting HLA or CMV assignments 20 times. In a later analysis, co-occurring TCRs were grouped using DBSCAN, with TCRdist sequence similarity added in when clustering inside HLA-allele-positive subsets. For co-occurrence clustering, repertoires with fewer than 30,000 or more than 120,000 public chains were excluded, along with several repertoires with anomalous nucleotide sharing. Not all clones reach the TCRdb copy of this immuneACCESS table, which keeps in-frame sequences only. Checked studies attribute under half of the gap to unresolved V genes and leave the rest unexplained. The V and J calls and clone size come from that table; D and trimming were worked out from the DNA. The sample data list about 130,000 clones, and just over 70% of these were observed just once. The ten largest account for more than 2.5% of the sample.

In total, roughly 670 healthy bone marrow donors made up the cohort. Cohort members were all nominally healthy when sampled, although unrecorded immune exposures were likely present. The donor tested CMV seropositive and was one of the 289 seropositive cohort members. Every donor gave a peripheral blood sample, and the peripheral blood mononuclear cells from that sample were used for TCR beta sequencing. The Qiagen DNeasy Blood Extraction Kit was used to extract genomic DNA from the blood cell samples. The sample belongs to a study of cytomegalovirus exposure and HLA in healthy donors listed by TCRdb under 2017. About the full investigation: An earlier analysis of several hundred of the donors reported 276 Gb of sequence data and 117 million unique TCR beta sequences obtained from roughly 170 million T cells. An early release covering about 600 HLA-typed donors comprised about 290 gigabases of sequencing data and 65 million to 100 million unique TCR sequences. Of the 300 to 450 genotyped donors, approximately 80% fell in the genetic ancestry cluster associated with self-reported Caucasian donors. The aim of the study was to test whether cataloging public T cell receptors could identify signatures of past pathogen exposure. The study profiled the T cell repertoires of 666 subjects by immunosequencing and related them to cytomegalovirus serostatus. In addition to the first cohort of 500 to 850 subjects, a separate validation cohort of approximately 130 different subjects was used. High-throughput TCR immunosequencing, statistical association of individual TCRs with disease status, and machine learning were combined to predict cytomegalovirus infection status. To study patterns of TCR occurrence, a later analysis re-analyzed previously published TCR beta repertoires from 666 donors and added high-resolution HLA genotyping. Rather than drawing on any new phenotypic data, the later analysis identified candidate immune exposures from TCR beta sequences and the way those sequences occurred across donors. In an earlier analysis of 550 to 700 of the donors, high-throughput TCR beta sequencing was used to judge whether each TCR beta V gene segment behaved as functional or pseudogenic. Donor age, sex, ethnicity and CMV serostatus were compiled together with the repertoire data. In a later genetic analysis, genome-wide SNP genotypes for about 55% of the 666 donors were used, and that subset was treated as a discovery cohort. All discovery cohort repertoires had been generated using a single sequencing platform. HLA typing covered class I and class II loci at four-digit resolution. The number of donors typed differed by locus, with roughly 629-640 for A, B, C, DRB1 and DQB1, more than 500 for DQA1, 600 to 610 for DPA1, and some 470 for DPB1. Because of strong linkage in the cohort, four or five DR-DQ haplotypes were treated as single units for association and clustering. Among 398 genotyped donors of the cohort, an average of around 240,000 unique TCR beta nucleotide sequences were sequenced per donor, roughly a sixth of them non-productive. Overall study results and their limits: CMV serostatus was the only immune exposure information available for the cohort. In a later analysis, several top co-occurrence clusters were reported to appear linked to parvovirus B19, influenza, CMV and Epstein-Barr virus. Correlated functional status among segregating V segments might reflect linkage disequilibrium, but an unknown experimental factor could not be ruled out. Fewer than 20 rarely observed V segments, including chromosome 9 orphons, were excluded from the earlier analysis of a few hundred of the donors because counts were too low. Because the 87-base-pair reads could not distinguish some IMGT-functional V segments, including TRBV6-2 and TRBV6-3, those segments were excluded. Most TCR sequences were observed very rarely across donors, whereas some public TCRs were present in many individuals. A further reported finding was that TCR beta sequences accurately predicted the HLA-A and HLA-B alleles for most subjects in the first cohort. In both the original and validation cohorts, the classifier was reported to diagnose cytomegalovirus status with high specificity and sensitivity. Strong co-occurrence of HLA alleles, especially DR and DQ, made assigning TCR associations to individual alleles difficult. An earlier analysis of around 540 of the donors showed that most TCR beta V segments appeared in productive rearrangements either about 90% or about 30% of the time, which broadly matched IMGT annotations. In a later genetic analysis, a missense DCLRE1C variant was associated with V-gene and J-gene trimming of TCR beta chains, and the association was replicated in an independent cohort. At a false discovery rate of 0.05, a later analysis linked fewer than 20,000 TCR beta sequences to specific HLA alleles. A few of the identified cytomegalovirus-associated TCR beta chains were confirmed in vitro to be specific for cytomegalovirus antigens. The study listed 164 TCR beta chains as associated with cytomegalovirus. In a later genetic analysis, fewer N-insertions in productive TCRs were reported among donors in an Asian-associated ancestry cluster than the approximately 670-donor mean. Because HLA typing was missing for some donors at each locus, association tests included only the typed subset. The authors suggested that the approach could potentially be extended to other disease states and immunological phenotypes. A cluster of highly shared sequence variants was judged likely to be a technical artifact of the sequencing pipeline. The cohort was sequenced for TCR beta chains only, and without alpha or paired-chain data the features that could be detected were limited. According to a later analysis, TCR association rates differed among HLA loci, with DRB1 alleles showing the most associated TCRs and HLA-C alleles showing the fewest. Compared with equally common non-associated chains, HLA-associated TCR beta chains in a later analysis were more clonally expanded and had lower generation probabilities. Presence/absence analyses assumed roughly uniform sequencing depth across donors, an assumption that may not hold. Most CMV-associated TCR beta chains appeared to be HLA-restricted in a later analysis, and the HLA associations seemed to be driven largely by CMV exposure.

The CDR3 runs 11 amino acids, cysteine and phenylalanine included. The kept DNA is CDR3 alone, 33 bases in frame from the first base. For CDR1 and CDR2, the germline V gene (reference sequence) lists LNHDA and SQIVND. V drops 9 bases and J drops 5 bases, leaving 10 bases in between. This receptor was taken from a woman aged 55-69 years in good health and CMV-seropositive. This chain joins TRBV19 to TRBJ1-2; the D segment cannot be called with confidence. The specimen sequenced was PBMCs. The CDR3 protein: CASWSRYGYTF. The nucleotides are TGTGCCAGCTGGTCACGGTATGGCTACACCTTC.